A single sample is the source of the 10 T cell receptor beta chains below, sequenced in a study of Ad26.COV2.S vaccination and SARS-CoV-2 variants. Documented treatment: around 19 received Ad26.COV2.S at low or high dose, single or two shots; about 5 received placebo; per-sample allocation not given. At day 63 after the first vaccine or placebo injection, samples were drawn. The protocol was immunoSEQ multiplex PCR, while the TCRdb copy is restricted to in-frame clones and leaves out a portion. The data hold hundreds of thousands of clones, with about 89% observed a single time. The sample consisted of peripheral blood, taken in a trial of Ad26.COV2.S vaccine versus placebo. The receptors originated from a person between 18 and 65 years old who received the Ad26.COV2.S COVID-19 vaccine or a placebo.

The V call is TRBV28, the J call TRBJ1-5, with TRBD1 as a possible D gene (6 bases). Germline CDR1 and CDR2: MDHEN and SYDVKM. The CDR3 sequence is 16 residues long. Deletions cut 6 bases from V and 1 base from J, with 16 bases between. Here the CDR3 DNA reads TGTGCCAGCAGCTTACAGGGAAGACCGAGCAATCAGCCCCAGCATTTT. Translating it yields CASSLQGRPSNQPQHF.

The gene calls are TRBV28 and TRBJ2-5, with D possibly being TRBD1 (6 bases). V lost 4 bases and J 1 base, leaving 16 bases between the germline ends. CDR1 and CDR2 from the germline V gene are MDHEN and SYDVKM. This CDR3 has 16 amino acids. CDR3 nucleotide sequence: TGTGCCAGCAGTTCTCTGGACCAGGGGCCCCAAGAGACCCAGTACTTC. Protein sequence: CASSSLDQGPQETQYF.

The chain is built from TRBV30 and TRBJ2-5; TRBD1 might be the D (5 bases). The germline CDR1 and CDR2 sequences are GTSNPN and SVGIG (reference sequence). This CDR3 comprises 12 residues. The CDR3 protein is CAAQGSVETQYF. The CDR3, as DNA: TGTGCAGCTCAGGGCTCGGTAGAGACCCAGTACTTC.

The chain links TRBV28 to TRBJ2-7; a weak D match, TRBD1 (6 bases). CDR1 and CDR2 from the germline V gene are MDHEN and SYDVKM. V gave up 6 bases and J gave up 2 bases, with 20 bases separating them. This CDR3 has 16 residues. The CDR3 sequence is CASRLDNQGPTYEQYF. DNA for the CDR3: TGTGCCAGCAGACTCGATAACCAGGGGCCAACCTACGAGCAGTACTTC. The complete variable domain, with remaining parts taken from reference TRBV28 and TRBJ2-7, reads DVKVTQSSRYLVKRTGEKVFLECVQDMDHENMFWYRQDPGLGLRLIYFSYDVKMKEKGDIPEGYSVSREKKERFSLILESASTNQTSMYLCASRLDNQGPTYEQYFGPGTRLTVT.

Concerning this clone itself: Other DNA sequences of this sample code for an identical CDR3. This chain uses TRBV3-1 (or the pseudogene TRBV3-2) with TRBJ2-1; TRBD2 agrees at 8 bases. Germline V gene sequence: CDR1 LGHDT, CDR2 YNNKEL (reference sequence). The CDR3 contains 13 residues. The J segment lost 6 bases and the V segment lost 8 bases, leaving 6 bases of the junction unmatched. In DNA, the CDR3 is TGTGCCAGCCGTCCAGCGGGAGTCAATGAGCAGTTCTTC. Amino acids: CASRPAGVNEQFF.

This sequence joins TRBV24-1 and TRBJ2-2; 10 nucleotides line up with TRBD2. J lost 3 bases, V lost 5 bases, and 14 bases had no gene match. Germline assignment: CDR1 KGHDR and CDR2 SFDVKD. This CDR3 region has 19 residues. For the CDR3, the DNA is TGTGCCACCAGTGCCCTACGTTTACTAGCGGGGATACACACCGGGGAGCTGTTTTTT. Translating gives CATSALRLLAGIHTGELFF.

This clone was recorded only once. V usage is TRBV12-3 or TRBV12-4 and J usage is TRBJ2-2; no clear D gene. V dropped 2 bases and J dropped 6 bases, with 4 bases sitting between them. This CDR3 has 12 residues. CDR3: CASSLSPGELFF. DNA for the CDR3: TGTGCCAGCAGTTTAAGTCCCGGGGAGCTGTTTTTT.

The J gene is TRBJ2-7, the V gene TRBV7-9; 9 bases line up with TRBD1. Germline V gene data show CDR1 as SEHNR and CDR2 as FQNEAQ (reference sequence). This CDR3 has 16 amino acids. With 1 base clipped from V and 1 base from J, the junction kept 5 bases outside the gene matches. DNA of the CDR3: TGTGCCAGCAGCTTAGGAGGGACAGGGATGTCCTACGAGCAGTACTTC. Protein: CASSLGGTGMSYEQYF.

The chain links TRBV5-6 to TRBJ1-2; D remains unclear. Per germline, CDR1 SGHDT and CDR2 YYEEEE. Trimming stripped 4 bases from V and 4 bases from J, with 11 bases between. The CDR3 consists of 13 residues. CDR3 DNA: TGTGCCAGCAGCCCCCGAGGGAGCTATGGCTACACCTTC. Protein product: CASSPRGSYGYTF.

V usage is TRBV5-4 and J usage is TRBJ2-5; TRBD1 is a possible D gene (5 bases). With 0 bases removed from V and 2 bases from J, the gap between germline ends came to 11 bases. The CDR3 covers 15 residues. Per germline, CDR1 SGHNT and CDR2 YYREEE (reference sequence). CDR3 sequence: CASSLAMSGQETQYF. The CDR3 coding sequence is TGTGCCAGCAGCTTGGCTATGTCAGGGCAAGAGACCCAGTACTTC.